This T cell receptor (beta chain) was captured in a study of patients and donors after allogeneic stem cell transplantation (dated by TCRdb to about 2020). Libraries came from RT-PCR. Sequencing instrument: NextSeq 550. In TCRdb, the public reads were trimmed at Q25 with fastp and aligned with MiXCR, with productive beta chains retained. Entries that share a CDR3 protein sequence are merged under the most common genes and DNA. This sample is represented by some 150,000 distinct CDR3 sequences; over 30% of them were singletons. The ten largest clones take up approximately 50% of the sample. In regard to this clonotype: The antigen it binds to is not known. Base qualities were left out, and no much larger clone turns up one base away.

The CDR3 has 13 amino acids, counting the end cysteine and phenylalanine. Only CDR3 DNA is held: 39 bases, read in frame from base 1. The V and J ends are trimmed by 3 bases and 4 bases, leaving 7 bases between them. Here the chain combines TRBV12-3 or TRBV12-4 and TRBJ1-5; the D gene cannot be resolved reliably. Material: blood, either unsorted or a sorted T cell fraction (not recorded which). The origin of this receptor is a human donor who was either an allogeneic HSCT recipient or a stem cell or donor lymphocyte infusion donor (not recorded which). It is not recorded whose cells these are; they may come from a transplant donor. At the DNA level, the sequence is TGTGCCAGCAGTTTTGCGCTTAATCAGCCCCAGCATTTT. Its translation reads: CASSFALNQPQHF.